This T cell receptor (beta chain) was identified in a study of T cell responses to AZD1222 COVID-19 vaccine. Study-wide points: Targets within unmutated variant regions were reportedly found for nearly half of spike-specific TCRs. After two AZD1222 doses, spike-specific TCR breadth and depth rose versus day 0.

Some clones are missing from TCRdb's copy, which holds only in-frame ones; the method was immunoSEQ multiplex PCR. The sample shows roughly 90,000 clones, more than 70% of them seen only once. Recipients boosted at about 4 weeks or about 12 weeks are pooled. As to this clone: Its specificity is not known.

Germline lookup yields CDR1 SGHTA and CDR2 FQGNSA. The CDR3 has 16 amino acids. Trimming left V 3 bases short and J 6 bases short, with 17 bases between. The clonotype comes from an adult who received the AZD1222 COVID-19 vaccine. Sequenced material: peripheral blood, taken 28 days after the second AZD1222 dose. The chain has TRBV7-2 and TRBJ2-2, with D possibly matching TRBD2 (6 bases). The CDR3 is CASSFGGVLYAGELFF. CDR3 nucleotides: TGTGCCAGCAGCTTCGGAGGGGTCCTTTATGCCGGGGAGCTGTTTTTT.